These T cell receptor beta chains were read from a single sample in a study of T cell responses to AZD1222 COVID-19 vaccine. Measured with immunoSEQ multiplex PCR; TCRdb has only the in-frame clones, and not every one. The sample consists of fewer than 120,000 clones, about 85% of them appearing once. The input for sequencing was peripheral blood, taken on day 0 of AZD1222 vaccination. These receptors all stem from an adult in good health. Both conserved end residues are part of each CDR3. The order of the fields is CDR3 DNA, CDR3 protein, V gene, J gene, D gene, clone size. D genes are given only for firm matches. Clone size is not always given. Where it is, it says once, few, many or a class for expanded clones.

CDR3nt: TGTGCCAGTCAGGGGTCGGCCTATGGCTACACCTTC
CDR3aa: CASQGSAYGYTF
v_gene: TRBV19
j_gene: TRBJ1-2
d_gene: .
abundance: .

CDR3nt: TGTGCCAGCAGCCAAAGTGGGGGCTCCTATAATTCACCCCTCCACTTT
CDR3aa: CASSQSGGSYNSPLHF
v_gene: TRBV14
j_gene: TRBJ1-6
d_gene: .
abundance: .

CDR3nt: TGTGCCAGCAGTTCCGACAGGGTAGATGGCTACACCTTC
CDR3aa: CASSSDRVDGYTF
v_gene: TRBV5-4
j_gene: TRBJ1-2
d_gene: TRBD1
abundance: .

CDR3nt: TGTGCCAGCAGCTTAGGAGCAGTCCTGGAGACCCAGTACTTC
CDR3aa: CASSLGAVLETQYF
v_gene: TRBV11-2
j_gene: TRBJ2-5
d_gene: .
abundance: .

CDR3nt: TGTGCCAGCACCAAGGAGGGAAGCCACACTGAAGCTTTCTTT
CDR3aa: CASTKEGSHTEAFF
v_gene: TRBV5-6
j_gene: TRBJ1-1
d_gene: .
abundance: .

CDR3nt: TGTGCCAGCAGTGGACAGGGGGCAAGCTATGGCTACACCTTC
CDR3aa: CASSGQGASYGYTF
v_gene: TRBV25-1
j_gene: TRBJ1-2
d_gene: TRBD1
abundance: .

CDR3nt: TGTGCCAGCAGATTAGCGGGAGGCTTGGGCGGTGAGCAGTTCTTC
CDR3aa: CASRLAGGLGGEQFF
v_gene: TRBV7-2
j_gene: TRBJ2-1
d_gene: TRBD2
abundance: once

CDR3nt: TGTGCCAGCAACAATGGACAGCTGAACACTGAAGCTTTCTTT
CDR3aa: CASNNGQLNTEAFF
v_gene: TRBV9
j_gene: TRBJ1-1
d_gene: .
abundance: .

CDR3nt: TGTGCCAGCAGTTTCGGTTCGGGAGCTGGCTACACCTTC
CDR3aa: CASSFGSGAGYTF
v_gene: TRBV28
j_gene: TRBJ1-2
d_gene: .
abundance: .

CDR3nt: TGTGCCTGGAGCCCTGGGACATCCTCGACCCCCATGAACACTGAAGCTTTCTTT
CDR3aa: CAWSPGTSSTPMNTEAFF
v_gene: TRBV30
j_gene: TRBJ1-1
d_gene: .
abundance: .

CDR3nt: TGTGCCATCAGTGACGGGGGAAATACGCAGTATTTT
CDR3aa: CAISDGGNTQYF
v_gene: TRBV10-3
j_gene: TRBJ2-3
d_gene: .
abundance: .

CDR3nt: TGTGCCAGCAGGGGTCCCGACGGCGGGGCCAACGTCCTGACTTTC
CDR3aa: CASRGPDGGANVLTF
v_gene: TRBV5-8
j_gene: TRBJ2-6
d_gene: .
abundance: .

CDR3nt: TGTGCCAGTAGTGCTAGACAGGGAGTCGACACTGAAGCTTTCTTT
CDR3aa: CASSARQGVDTEAFF
v_gene: TRBV19
j_gene: TRBJ1-1
d_gene: TRBD1
abundance: .

CDR3nt: TGTGCCAGCCACACGGGACCGCCGACAGGATGGAACACTGAAGCTTTCTTT
CDR3aa: CASHTGPPTGWNTEAFF
v_gene: TRBV19
j_gene: TRBJ1-1
d_gene: .
abundance: .

CDR3nt: TGTGCCAGCAGCAGGGGAGCCAATCAGCCCCAGCATTTT
CDR3aa: CASSRGANQPQHF
v_gene: TRBV6-5
j_gene: TRBJ1-5
d_gene: .
abundance: .

CDR3nt: TGTGCCAGTAGTGACGGACCGGGACAGGGGAGGTCTGAAGCTTTCTTT
CDR3aa: CASSDGPGQGRSEAFF
v_gene: TRBV19
j_gene: TRBJ1-1
d_gene: TRBD1
abundance: .

CDR3nt: TGTGCCAGCAGCCAGACGGAGGGAGGATATGAGCAGTTCTTC
CDR3aa: CASSQTEGGYEQFF
v_gene: TRBV3-1/TRBV3-2
j_gene: TRBJ2-1
d_gene: .
abundance: .

CDR3nt: TGTGCCAGCAGCCCTCGGGACAGGGTGTCACCCCTCCACTTT
CDR3aa: CASSPRDRVSPLHF
v_gene: TRBV5-5
j_gene: TRBJ1-6
d_gene: TRBD1
abundance: .

CDR3nt: TGTGCCAGCAGCCTGGACCCGAATTCAAGCGAGCAGTACTTC
CDR3aa: CASSLDPNSSEQYF
v_gene: TRBV7-2
j_gene: TRBJ2-7
d_gene: .
abundance: once

CDR3nt: TGTGCCAGTAAAGGGATTTTGGAAAACTATGGCTACACCTTC
CDR3aa: CASKGILENYGYTF
v_gene: TRBV19
j_gene: TRBJ1-2
d_gene: .
abundance: .

CDR3nt: TGTGCCTGGGGACGAGCGCCAGCCTACAATGAGCAGTTCTTC
CDR3aa: CAWGRAPAYNEQFF
v_gene: TRBV30
j_gene: TRBJ2-1
d_gene: .
abundance: .

CDR3nt: TGTGCCAGCAGCCTCCCAACCGGTTTCCGCGAGCAGTACTTC
CDR3aa: CASSLPTGFREQYF
v_gene: TRBV11-2
j_gene: TRBJ2-7
d_gene: .
abundance: .

CDR3nt: TGTGCCAGCAGCCCAAGGGGGGGAGATACGCAGTATTTT
CDR3aa: CASSPRGGDTQYF
v_gene: TRBV9
j_gene: TRBJ2-3
d_gene: .
abundance: .

CDR3nt: TGTGCCAGCAGCTTGTGGCAGGGCACAGATACGCAGTATTTT
CDR3aa: CASSLWQGTDTQYF
v_gene: TRBV5-4
j_gene: TRBJ2-3
d_gene: .
abundance: .

CDR3nt: TGTGCCAGCAGTTACTCGGGACAGAAATATGGCTACACCTTC
CDR3aa: CASSYSGQKYGYTF
v_gene: TRBV6-5
j_gene: TRBJ1-2
d_gene: TRBD1
abundance: .

CDR3nt: TGTGCCGGCCGGGGGCAGCCCCAGCATTTT
CDR3aa: CAGRGQPQHF
v_gene: TRBV6-4
j_gene: TRBJ1-5
d_gene: .
abundance: .

CDR3nt: TGTGCCAGCAGCCAAGTCGGGCGGGACGGGGAGCTGTTTTTT
CDR3aa: CASSQVGRDGELFF
v_gene: TRBV3-1/TRBV3-2
j_gene: TRBJ2-2
d_gene: .
abundance: .

CDR3nt: TGTGCCAGCTCACAGGGGGCGAAAGGAAACACCATATATTTT
CDR3aa: CASSQGAKGNTIYF
v_gene: TRBV18
j_gene: TRBJ1-3
d_gene: TRBD1
abundance: .

CDR3nt: TGTGCCAGCAGTTACGCGGACACCTTGTATGGCTACACCTTC
CDR3aa: CASSYADTLYGYTF
v_gene: TRBV6-2/TRBV6-3
j_gene: TRBJ1-2
d_gene: .
abundance: .

CDR3nt: TGTGCCAGCAGGAGGGGGGACACTGAAGCTTTCTTT
CDR3aa: CASRRGDTEAFF
v_gene: TRBV6-6
j_gene: TRBJ1-1
d_gene: .
abundance: .

CDR3nt: TGTGCCAGCAGCCTGACTACTAACTATGGCTACACCTTC
CDR3aa: CASSLTTNYGYTF
v_gene: TRBV12-3/TRBV12-4
j_gene: TRBJ1-2
d_gene: .
abundance: .

CDR3nt: TGTGCCACCAGTATGTCCCAGAGCGGCTACACCTTC
CDR3aa: CATSMSQSGYTF
v_gene: TRBV24-1
j_gene: TRBJ1-2
d_gene: .
abundance: .

CDR3nt: TGCAGCGTTGAGGGACTAGCGGATGAGCAGTTCTTC
CDR3aa: CSVEGLADEQFF
v_gene: TRBV29-1
j_gene: TRBJ2-1
d_gene: TRBD2
abundance: .

CDR3nt: TGTGCCAGCAGCTTACAGGGGGGTTACACTGAAGCTTTCTTT
CDR3aa: CASSLQGGYTEAFF
v_gene: TRBV7-3
j_gene: TRBJ1-1
d_gene: TRBD1
abundance: .

CDR3nt: TGCGCCAGCAGTGAGGAGGGGGCGGGCGGCTACACCTTC
CDR3aa: CASSEEGAGGYTF
v_gene: TRBV10-1
j_gene: TRBJ1-2
d_gene: TRBD1
abundance: .

CDR3nt: TGTGCCTGGAGTGTACCCCTCTCCACAGGGTTGAACACTGAAGCTTTCTTT
CDR3aa: CAWSVPLSTGLNTEAFF
v_gene: TRBV30
j_gene: TRBJ1-1
d_gene: .
abundance: .

CDR3nt: TGTGCCAGCAGCCCATTCTCAGGGGGCCAAGGCGAGCAGTACTTC
CDR3aa: CASSPFSGGQGEQYF
v_gene: TRBV5-5
j_gene: TRBJ2-7
d_gene: TRBD1
abundance: .

CDR3nt: TGTGCCAGCAGTCGCAATGAGCAGTTCTTC
CDR3aa: CASSRNEQFF
v_gene: TRBV12-3/TRBV12-4
j_gene: TRBJ2-1
d_gene: .
abundance: .

CDR3nt: TGTGCCAGCAGCTCCCGCCACCCCAGAAAGACGCAGTATTTT
CDR3aa: CASSSRHPRKTQYF
v_gene: TRBV7-2
j_gene: TRBJ2-3
d_gene: .
abundance: once

CDR3nt: TGTGCCAGCAGTTACCCGAGCCTAGCGGGGGGAGAGACCCAGTACTTC
CDR3aa: CASSYPSLAGGETQYF
v_gene: TRBV6-2/TRBV6-3
j_gene: TRBJ2-5
d_gene: TRBD2
abundance: .

CDR3nt: TGTGCCAGCAGCCCCAGGACAGGGAGCACTGAAGCTTTCTTT
CDR3aa: CASSPRTGSTEAFF
v_gene: TRBV7-2
j_gene: TRBJ1-1
d_gene: TRBD1
abundance: .

CDR3nt: TGTGCCAGCAGTTTAGGGAGCTCAGTGGGGGTTAACTATGGCTACACCTTC
CDR3aa: CASSLGSSVGVNYGYTF
v_gene: TRBV27
j_gene: TRBJ1-2
d_gene: .
abundance: .

CDR3nt: TGTGCCAGCTCAACAACGTCGGGACAGGGCAACACTGAAGCTTTCTTT
CDR3aa: CASSTTSGQGNTEAFF
v_gene: TRBV18
j_gene: TRBJ1-1
d_gene: TRBD1
abundance: .

CDR3nt: TGCAGCGTTGATGGGCCCGGTGCAACAGATACGCAGTATTTT
CDR3aa: CSVDGPGATDTQYF
v_gene: TRBV29-1
j_gene: TRBJ2-3
d_gene: .
abundance: .

CDR3nt: TGTGCCAGCAGTTACCGAACGGACAGGGGATTCTCTAACTATGGCTACACCTTC
CDR3aa: CASSYRTDRGFSNYGYTF
v_gene: TRBV6-2/TRBV6-3
j_gene: TRBJ1-2
d_gene: TRBD1
abundance: few

CDR3nt: TGTGCCAGCAGCAACGAGGGACCTTTGGGACAGCCCCAGCATTTT
CDR3aa: CASSNEGPLGQPQHF
v_gene: TRBV3-1/TRBV3-2
j_gene: TRBJ1-5
d_gene: .
abundance: few

CDR3nt: TGTGCCAGCAGCCAATCCCCTGGATCTGGAAACACCATATATTTT
CDR3aa: CASSQSPGSGNTIYF
v_gene: TRBV3-1/TRBV3-2
j_gene: TRBJ1-3
d_gene: .
abundance: few

CDR3nt: TGTGCCAGTACGCCAGACAGGGGCACTGAAGCTTTCTTT
CDR3aa: CASTPDRGTEAFF
v_gene: TRBV19
j_gene: TRBJ1-1
d_gene: TRBD1
abundance: .

CDR3nt: TGTGCCAGCAGCACGACCTATGGCTACACCTTC
CDR3aa: CASSTTYGYTF
v_gene: TRBV11-2
j_gene: TRBJ1-2
d_gene: .
abundance: .

CDR3nt: TGTGCCAGCAGGTGGACTCGGCGGGCTAGCACAGATACGCAGTATTTT
CDR3aa: CASRWTRRASTDTQYF
v_gene: TRBV7-2
j_gene: TRBJ2-3
d_gene: .
abundance: .

CDR3nt: TGTGCCAGCAGTGACGCCCTGGACAGGGGGCGGAATCAGCCCCAGCATTTT
CDR3aa: CASSDALDRGRNQPQHF
v_gene: TRBV6-1
j_gene: TRBJ1-5
d_gene: TRBD1
abundance: few

CDR3nt: TGTGCCAGCAGTTTCGGGACAGTCACGAACACTGAAGCTTTCTTT
CDR3aa: CASSFGTVTNTEAFF
v_gene: TRBV6-6
j_gene: TRBJ1-1
d_gene: TRBD1
abundance: .

CDR3nt: TGTGCCAGCAGTAAAATAGTGGGAGATACGCAGTATTTT
CDR3aa: CASSKIVGDTQYF
v_gene: TRBV5-8
j_gene: TRBJ2-3
d_gene: .
abundance: .

CDR3nt: TGTGCCATCAATCAGGGAAGCAATCAGCCCCAGCATTTT
CDR3aa: CAINQGSNQPQHF
v_gene: TRBV10-3
j_gene: TRBJ1-5
d_gene: .
abundance: .

CDR3nt: TGTGCCAGCAGTTACGGACAGGAGTATGGCTACACCTTC
CDR3aa: CASSYGQEYGYTF
v_gene: TRBV28
j_gene: TRBJ1-2
d_gene: TRBD1
abundance: .

CDR3nt: TGTGCCAGCAGCCCGACCGCGGGGAACTCTAACTATGGCTACACCTTC
CDR3aa: CASSPTAGNSNYGYTF
v_gene: TRBV3-1/TRBV3-2
j_gene: TRBJ1-2
d_gene: .
abundance: .